A single TCR beta chain is shown here with its context. Its target is unknown. This sample is part of a study of resident and recirculating memory T cells in vitiligo. Background on the study: Epidermis came from shave biopsies of lesional and nonlesional sites, plus PBMCs.

Confetti depigmentation, marking active vitiligo, was absent in these patients. The data were produced by immunoSEQ multiplex PCR, yet TCRdb's version contains in-frame clones alone and is incomplete. The sample has about 76,000 clones, about 92% seen once. Findings and caveats of the study: TCR sequences were not conserved across biopsy sites or patients. No single dominant TCR clone appeared; lesion clonality varied.

Germline loops: CDR1 SGHRS, CDR2 YFSETQ. V lost 0 bases and J lost 6; bases outside the gene matches: 4. This CDR3 is built from 14 residues. The chain recombines TRBV5-1 with TRBJ2-3; 7 bases are a match to TRBD2. The sequencing sample was made of blood. This TCR was recovered from a male donor with vitiligo. For the CDR3, the DNA is TGCGCCAGCAGCTTGGAGGGAGGGCCGGATACGCAGTATTTT. Amino acids: CASSLEGGPDTQYF. The whole variable domain, remainder taken from reference TRBV5-1 and TRBJ2-3, is KAGVTQTPRYLIKTRGQQVTLSCSPISGHRSVSWYQQTPGQGLQFLFEYFSETQRNKGNFPGRFSGRQFSNSRSEMNVSTLELGDSALYLCASSLEGGPDTQYFGPGTRLTVL.